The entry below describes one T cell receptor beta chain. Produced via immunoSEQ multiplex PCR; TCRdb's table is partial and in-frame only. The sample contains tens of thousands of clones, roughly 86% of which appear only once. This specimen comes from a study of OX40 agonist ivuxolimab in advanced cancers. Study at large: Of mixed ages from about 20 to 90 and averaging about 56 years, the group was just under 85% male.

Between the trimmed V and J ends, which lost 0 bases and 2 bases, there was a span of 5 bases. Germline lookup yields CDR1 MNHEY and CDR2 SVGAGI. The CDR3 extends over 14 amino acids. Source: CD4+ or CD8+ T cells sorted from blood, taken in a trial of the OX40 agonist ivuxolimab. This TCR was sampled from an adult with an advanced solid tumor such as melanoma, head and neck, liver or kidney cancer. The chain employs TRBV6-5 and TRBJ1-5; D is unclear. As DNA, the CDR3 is TGTGCCAGCAGTTACTCGAGGGGCAATCAGCCCCAGCATTTT. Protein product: CASSYSRGNQPQHF.